Following are 8 T cell receptor beta chains from one sample sequenced in a study of blood T cell repertoires in COVID-19. Assay: immunoSEQ multiplex PCR; the TCRdb copy retains only in-frame clones and omits some. Among 15,000 to 20,000 clones listed, roughly 78% were seen once. Sequencing was performed on peripheral blood. These receptors were collected from a man between 60 and 70 years old with active or convalescent COVID-19.

The gene calls are TRBV10-3 and TRBJ1-6; D is perhaps TRBD1 (6 bases). With 11 bases removed from V and 6 bases from J, the gap between germline ends came to 14 bases. CDR1 and CDR2 from the germline V gene are ENHRY and SYGVKD. The CDR3 covers 13 residues. The chain's CDR3 is CASSGGPNSPLHF. In DNA, the CDR3 is TGTGCCTCCTCGGGGGGCCCTAATTCACCCCTCCACTTT.

With regard to this clone: Other nucleotide sequences from this sample produce the same CDR3. The rearrangement uses TRBV5-1 and TRBJ2-5; 7 positions match TRBD1. Germline V gene sequence: CDR1 SGHRS, CDR2 YFSETQ. The CDR3 consists of 14 residues. Unmatched junction bases numbered 6, after V lost 4 bases and J lost 3 bases. CDR3 region: CASSLRTGEETQYF. In DNA form, the CDR3 reads TGCGCCAGCAGCCTGCGGACAGGTGAAGAGACCCAGTACTTC.

The chain recombines TRBV2 with TRBJ2-5; 12 positions agree with TRBD1. The CDR3 has 15 residues. V shed 4 bases, J shed 6 bases, and the junction held 6 bases outside the gene matches. CDR1 is SNHLY and CDR2 is FYNNEI in the germline V gene. In DNA, the CDR3 is TGTGCCAGCAGTGTATTGGGACAGGGGGCGAAGACCCAGTACTTC. Translating it yields CASSVLGQGAKTQYF.

CDR3 coding DNA: TGTGCCAGCATCCTAGGGGGACTAGCAGGAGATACGCAGTATTTT. Amino acid sequence: CASILGGLAGDTQYF. The rearrangement joins TRBV6-5 to TRBJ2-3; the match to TRBD2 covers 9 bases. V lost 7 bases, J lost 5 bases, and 10 bases stayed unmatched. This CDR3 is built from 15 residues. Looked up from germline, CDR1 is MNHEY and CDR2 is SVGAGI.

The J gene is TRBJ1-5, the V gene TRBV30; D unresolved. The CDR3 consists of 11 residues. Deletions cut 7 bases from V and 6 bases from J, with 10 bases between. Per germline, CDR1 GTSNPN and CDR2 SVGIG (reference sequence). This chain's CDR3 is CAFGTGQPQHF. The CDR3 nucleotides are TGTGCCTTTGGAACGGGTCAGCCCCAGCATTTT.

This clone was picked up one time. The chain employs TRBV28 and TRBJ1-5; tentative D call: TRBD1 (6 bases). Germline CDR1 and CDR2: MDHEN and SYDVKM. Trimming removed 4 bases at V and 4 bases at J, with 29 bases between. The CDR3 length is 20 residues. DNA for the CDR3: TGTGCCAGCAGTTATACGTATATTGACAGGCTGATACTCCCGAATCAGCCCCAGCATTTT. Its protein is CASSYTYIDRLILPNQPQHF.

The V gene is TRBV7-9, the J gene TRBJ1-2, with D tentatively TRBD1 (6 bases). This CDR3 spans 13 amino acids. The ends were cut back, 5 bases at V and 6 bases at J, with 13 bases in the middle. Germline values: CDR1 SEHNR, CDR2 FQNEAQ (reference sequence). As DNA, the CDR3 is TGTGCCAGCAGCCGGCCAGGGGAAAATGGCTACACCTTC. Translating gives CASSRPGENGYTF.

The chain has TRBV6-5 and TRBJ2-7, with 7 bases matching TRBD1. CDR3 length equals 14 residues. The V and J ends lost 5 bases and 2 bases, in that order; junction bases with no gene match: 6. Germline lookup yields CDR1 MNHEY and CDR2 SVGAGI. The CDR3 protein is CASSPLDRAYEQYF. The CDR3 nucleotides read TGTGCCAGCAGTCCCCTCGACAGGGCCTACGAGCAGTACTTC.